This TCR beta chain appears in the sequencing data of a study of T cell clonotyping in hematopoietic cell transplantation (dated by TCRdb to the early 2020s). Background on the whole study: Pretransplant samples from recipients were collected after cytoreduction. The study collected around 130 blood samples from about 40 consecutive transplant recipients and their related donors. Recruitment of patients was conducted between late 2015 and January 2017, and follow-up was continued until late 2020 or death. General study outcomes and caveats: Only a small fraction of recipient repertoires overlapped donor repertoires, with over 97% appearing de novo at the given depth. After transplant, TCR diversity in recipients dropped, and pathologically expanded clonotypes climbed progressively between day 30 and day 180. Sample size was limited, and cells were not sorted, so CD4 and CD8 repertoire contributions could not be separated. Inverse Simpson Index values from donors and from recipients before transplant predicted broader TCR repertoire diversity after transplant.

Of note for this clone: This clone's antigen is unknown. Within one base of it there is no much larger clone, and no base qualities were kept.

V loses 5 bases of germline sequence and J loses 6 bases, and the interval between the two ends is 7 bases. CDR1 SGHTA and CDR2 FQGNSA are derived from the germline V gene. Reading from cysteine to phenylalanine, the CDR3 counts 12 amino acids. Only CDR3 DNA is held: 36 bases, read in frame from base 1. What this sample's time point label stands for: recipient sample about 28 days before transplant, after cytoreduction. Blood samples were obtained from recipients approximately 28 days before transplant and at days 30, 100 and 180 after transplant. Using Nuclei Lysis Solution, genomic DNA was extracted from unfractionated peripheral blood mononuclear cells that were either fresh or cryopreserved. With the immunoSEQ assay, which is a bias-controlled multiplex PCR relying on V- and J-specific primers, TCR beta CDR3 regions were amplified from genomic DNA. A proprietary barcode and Illumina adapter sequences were added to the CDR3 amplicons in a second PCR step. An Illumina MiSeq instrument was used for sequencing of the CDR3 libraries. Per the original workflow: Export and quality control were handled in immunoSEQ Analyzer 3.0, while downstream analyses relied on R Bioconductor and Immunarch. Only productive rearrangements in the normalized downsampled data set were used to calculate repertoire metrics. In the normalized cohort, a clonotype counted as pathologically expanded if the clonotype was larger than 5 templates. The Inverse Simpson Index served as the measure of repertoire diversity. To capture all clonotypes, CMV-specificity analyses were performed on the non-normalized data set. The immuneACCESS repertoire file appears here via TCRdb, limited to in-frame rearrangements. These files lack a portion of the clones; in checked studies, under half of the deficit traces to unresolved V genes, and the cause of the others is not known. V, J and clone size reflect that table, while D and trimming were determined from the DNA. The table for this sample lists some 16,000 clones; around 93% of them were counted only once. The ten largest clones add up to 1.8% of the sample.

The chain uses TRBV7-2 and TRBJ1-4; the D gene is unclear. Sequencing was performed on peripheral blood mononuclear cells, taken before stem cell transplant. This receptor was identified in a man between 18 and 29 years old with biphenotypic leukemia. Some clones in this sample may be carry-over from other donors' samples. The CDR3 is CASSPFYEKLFF. The DNA is TGTGCCAGCAGCCCATTCTATGAAAAACTGTTTTTT.